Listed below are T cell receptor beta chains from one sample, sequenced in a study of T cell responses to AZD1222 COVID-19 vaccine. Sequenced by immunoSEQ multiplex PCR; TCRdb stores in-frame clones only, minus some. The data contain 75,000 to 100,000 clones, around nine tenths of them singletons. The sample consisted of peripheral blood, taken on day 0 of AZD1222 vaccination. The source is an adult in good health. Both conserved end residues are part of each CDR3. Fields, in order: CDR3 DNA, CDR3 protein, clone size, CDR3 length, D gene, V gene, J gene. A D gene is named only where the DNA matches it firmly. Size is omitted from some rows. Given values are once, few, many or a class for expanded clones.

CDR3nt: TGTGCCAGCAGCGGCGGGACACTCTCTGGAAACACCATATATTTT
CDR3aa: CASSGGTLSGNTIYF
abundance: NA
len: 15
d_gene: NA
v_gene: TRBV9
j_gene: TRBJ1-3

CDR3nt: TGTGCCAGCAGCCCATCTTTCGGGGGGGGCTATGGCTACACCTTC
CDR3aa: CASSPSFGGGYGYTF
abundance: NA
len: 15
d_gene: NA
v_gene: TRBV7-2
j_gene: TRBJ1-2

CDR3nt: TGTGCCAGTAAGGAGGCAATCATCCCCACCGGGGAGCTGTTTTTT
CDR3aa: CASKEAIIPTGELFF
abundance: NA
len: 15
d_gene: NA
v_gene: TRBV19
j_gene: TRBJ2-2

CDR3nt: TGCGCCAGCAGCCAGGGTGGCATCTTCCAAGAGACCCAGTACTTC
CDR3aa: CASSQGGIFQETQYF
abundance: NA
len: 15
d_gene: NA
v_gene: TRBV4-1
j_gene: TRBJ2-5

CDR3nt: TGTGCCAGCAGTTCGGTAACTAATGAAAAACTGTTTTTT
CDR3aa: CASSSVTNEKLFF
abundance: NA
len: 13
d_gene: NA
v_gene: TRBV12-3/TRBV12-4
j_gene: TRBJ1-4

CDR3nt: TGTGCCAGCAGCCGCGACAGGGGCTATGGCTACACCTTC
CDR3aa: CASSRDRGYGYTF
abundance: once
len: 13
d_gene: TRBD1
v_gene: TRBV12-3/TRBV12-4
j_gene: TRBJ1-2

CDR3nt: TGTGCCAGCAGACTAGCGGGGAACTACGAGCAGTACTTC
CDR3aa: CASRLAGNYEQYF
abundance: NA
len: 13
d_gene: TRBD2
v_gene: TRBV11-2
j_gene: TRBJ2-7

CDR3nt: TGTGCCAGCAGCGGATCCGACAGGGTTCGATATGGCTACACCTTC
CDR3aa: CASSGSDRVRYGYTF
abundance: NA
len: 15
d_gene: TRBD1
v_gene: TRBV13
j_gene: TRBJ1-2

CDR3nt: TGCGCCAGCAGCCAATCGAGCGGGACGAACACCGGGGAGCTGTTTTTT
CDR3aa: CASSQSSGTNTGELFF
abundance: NA
len: 16
d_gene: TRBD2
v_gene: TRBV4-3
j_gene: TRBJ2-2

CDR3nt: TGTGCCAGCAGTTTCGCCAGCGCAAGCTCCTACGAGCAGTACTTC
CDR3aa: CASSFASASSYEQYF
abundance: NA
len: 15
d_gene: NA
v_gene: TRBV27
j_gene: TRBJ2-7

CDR3nt: TGTGCTAGTGGTAGAACCGGGGTCCCCTACGAGCAGTACTTC
CDR3aa: CASGRTGVPYEQYF
abundance: NA
len: 14
d_gene: NA
v_gene: TRBV12-5
j_gene: TRBJ2-7

CDR3nt: TGTGCCAGCAGTTACCCGACTAGCGGGAGCTACAATGAGCAGTTCTTC
CDR3aa: CASSYPTSGSYNEQFF
abundance: NA
len: 16
d_gene: TRBD2
v_gene: TRBV6-2/TRBV6-3
j_gene: TRBJ2-1

CDR3nt: TGTGCCAGCTCACCAACGGTACAGGGGGCCGGGGATACGCAGTATTTT
CDR3aa: CASSPTVQGAGDTQYF
abundance: NA
len: 16
d_gene: TRBD1
v_gene: TRBV18
j_gene: TRBJ2-3

CDR3nt: TGTGCCAGCAGCCCCAGGGACAGAAGTTCTCCCCAGCATTTT
CDR3aa: CASSPRDRSSPQHF
abundance: NA
len: 14
d_gene: TRBD1
v_gene: TRBV13
j_gene: TRBJ1-5

CDR3nt: TGTGCCAGCAGTTACTCAAGCAAGGGGACGCGACTAGCCAAAAACATTCAGTACTTC
CDR3aa: CASSYSSKGTRLAKNIQYF
abundance: NA
len: 19
d_gene: NA
v_gene: TRBV6-2/TRBV6-3
j_gene: TRBJ2-4

CDR3nt: TGCAGCGCCGATGGTCTAGCGGGGGGATTAACCTACGAGCAGTACTTC
CDR3aa: CSADGLAGGLTYEQYF
abundance: NA
len: 16
d_gene: TRBD2
v_gene: TRBV29-1
j_gene: TRBJ2-7

CDR3nt: TGTGCCAGCGGGGACACGGGACTAACCTACAATGAGCAGTTCTTC
CDR3aa: CASGDTGLTYNEQFF
abundance: NA
len: 15
d_gene: NA
v_gene: TRBV28
j_gene: TRBJ2-1

CDR3nt: TGCGCCAGCACGGCAGGGCCCGTAGCCAAAAACATTCAGTACTTC
CDR3aa: CASTAGPVAKNIQYF
abundance: NA
len: 15
d_gene: NA
v_gene: TRBV10-2
j_gene: TRBJ2-4

CDR3nt: TGTGCCAGCAGTGCCCACATGAACACTGAAGCTTTCTTT
CDR3aa: CASSAHMNTEAFF
abundance: NA
len: 13
d_gene: NA
v_gene: TRBV2
j_gene: TRBJ1-1

CDR3nt: TGTGCCAGTAGTATAGATCAGGACAGGGCCAACGTCCTGACTTTC
CDR3aa: CASSIDQDRANVLTF
abundance: NA
len: 15
d_gene: NA
v_gene: TRBV19
j_gene: TRBJ2-6

CDR3nt: TGTGCCAGCCGTCGGACGTCTAACTATGGCTACACCTTC
CDR3aa: CASRRTSNYGYTF
abundance: NA
len: 13
d_gene: NA
v_gene: TRBV27
j_gene: TRBJ1-2

CDR3nt: TGTGCCAGCAGCCAAGACCCGGGCAGTGAAGCTTTCTTT
CDR3aa: CASSQDPGSEAFF
abundance: NA
len: 13
d_gene: NA
v_gene: TRBV14
j_gene: TRBJ1-1

CDR3nt: TGCGCCAGCAGCACCTCGGGGGGGCAGTCCTACAATGAGCAGTTCTTC
CDR3aa: CASSTSGGQSYNEQFF
abundance: NA
len: 16
d_gene: TRBD2
v_gene: TRBV5-1
j_gene: TRBJ2-1

CDR3nt: TGTGCCAGCAGCCGACAGGCCATGAACTATGGCTACACCTTC
CDR3aa: CASSRQAMNYGYTF
abundance: NA
len: 14
d_gene: NA
v_gene: TRBV9
j_gene: TRBJ1-2

CDR3nt: TGTGCCAGCAGCGGGACAGGATCTTCACCCCTCCACTTT
CDR3aa: CASSGTGSSPLHF
abundance: NA
len: 13
d_gene: TRBD1
v_gene: TRBV5-6
j_gene: TRBJ1-6

CDR3nt: TGTGCCTGGAGTGTACGGGGGGCGGGAGGGGAGCTGTTTTTT
CDR3aa: CAWSVRGAGGELFF
abundance: once
len: 14
d_gene: NA
v_gene: TRBV30
j_gene: TRBJ2-2

CDR3nt: TGTGCCAGCAGTCCACATCGCAATCAGCCCCAGCATTTT
CDR3aa: CASSPHRNQPQHF
abundance: NA
len: 13
d_gene: NA
v_gene: TRBV6-5
j_gene: TRBJ1-5

CDR3nt: TGTGCCAGTAACGGGGGCGAGGAGACCCAGTACTTC
CDR3aa: CASNGGEETQYF
abundance: once
len: 12
d_gene: NA
v_gene: TRBV19
j_gene: TRBJ2-5

CDR3nt: TGCGCCAGCAGTGAACAGGTTCAGAACGAGCAGTACTTC
CDR3aa: CASSEQVQNEQYF
abundance: NA
len: 13
d_gene: NA
v_gene: TRBV10-2
j_gene: TRBJ2-7

CDR3nt: TGTGCCACCAGTGATCCGGGACGTAGGGATGGCTACACCTTC
CDR3aa: CATSDPGRRDGYTF
abundance: NA
len: 14
d_gene: NA
v_gene: TRBV24-1
j_gene: TRBJ1-2

CDR3nt: TGTGCCAGCAGTACCACCCGGGGCCCTAATGAAAAACTGTTTTTT
CDR3aa: CASSTTRGPNEKLFF
abundance: NA
len: 15
d_gene: NA
v_gene: TRBV28
j_gene: TRBJ1-4

CDR3nt: TGTGCCAGCAGCTTCCTTCTTCAGGGGGGCAATCAGCCCCAGCATTTT
CDR3aa: CASSFLLQGGNQPQHF
abundance: NA
len: 16
d_gene: TRBD1
v_gene: TRBV5-8
j_gene: TRBJ1-5

CDR3nt: TGCAGCGCCGGACTAGCGGGACCCACAGATACGCAGTATTTT
CDR3aa: CSAGLAGPTDTQYF
abundance: NA
len: 14
d_gene: TRBD2
v_gene: TRBV29-1
j_gene: TRBJ2-3

CDR3nt: TGTGCCATCCCTCTGACAGGGAATACGACCACAGATACGCAGTATTTT
CDR3aa: CAIPLTGNTTTDTQYF
abundance: NA
len: 16
d_gene: TRBD1
v_gene: TRBV28
j_gene: TRBJ2-3

CDR3nt: TGTGCCAGCAGTGAATCTGGGAGGGCGCGTTCACCCCTCCACTTT
CDR3aa: CASSESGRARSPLHF
abundance: NA
len: 15
d_gene: NA
v_gene: TRBV25-1
j_gene: TRBJ1-6

CDR3nt: TGTGCCAGCAGCTTAGAGCTAGAAGAGACCCAGTACTTC
CDR3aa: CASSLELEETQYF
abundance: NA
len: 13
d_gene: NA
v_gene: TRBV13
j_gene: TRBJ2-5

CDR3nt: TGTGCCAGCAGCCAATGGTGGAACCCCCGGACTAACTATGGCTACACCTTC
CDR3aa: CASSQWWNPRTNYGYTF
abundance: once
len: 17
d_gene: NA
v_gene: TRBV6-4
j_gene: TRBJ1-2

CDR3nt: TGCAGCGTTGTCCTACGGCTCGAAGCTTTCTTT
CDR3aa: CSVVLRLEAFF
abundance: NA
len: 11
d_gene: NA
v_gene: TRBV29-1
j_gene: TRBJ1-1

CDR3nt: TGTGCCTGGAGTGTAGGGAGAAACGCTTTCTTT
CDR3aa: CAWSVGRNAFF
abundance: NA
len: 11
d_gene: NA
v_gene: TRBV30
j_gene: TRBJ1-1

CDR3nt: TGTGCCAGCAGTTACTCGGTTCGGGGGGTTGAGCAGTTCTTC
CDR3aa: CASSYSVRGVEQFF
abundance: NA
len: 14
d_gene: TRBD2
v_gene: TRBV6-2/TRBV6-3
j_gene: TRBJ2-1

CDR3nt: TGTGCCAGCAGCTTGGGTACTAGCCCCGGGGAGCTGTTTTTT
CDR3aa: CASSLGTSPGELFF
abundance: NA
len: 14
d_gene: NA
v_gene: TRBV5-4
j_gene: TRBJ2-2

CDR3nt: TGTGCCAGTAGTAGTTTCGGGGGCTCCTACGAGCAGTACTTC
CDR3aa: CASSSFGGSYEQYF
abundance: NA
len: 14
d_gene: NA
v_gene: TRBV19
j_gene: TRBJ2-7

CDR3nt: TGTGCCAGTAGACAGGGATGGTCCGGCGTGGGCGAGCAGTACTTC
CDR3aa: CASRQGWSGVGEQYF
abundance: NA
len: 15
d_gene: NA
v_gene: TRBV19
j_gene: TRBJ2-7

CDR3nt: TGTGCCAGCAGCTTAGCGGGAGCGGGGGCCGAGCAGTACTTC
CDR3aa: CASSLAGAGAEQYF
abundance: NA
len: 14
d_gene: TRBD2
v_gene: TRBV7-2
j_gene: TRBJ2-7

CDR3nt: TGTGCCAGCAGCTTAGATTTTACAGATACGCAGTATTTT
CDR3aa: CASSLDFTDTQYF
abundance: NA
len: 13
d_gene: NA
v_gene: TRBV7-2
j_gene: TRBJ2-3

CDR3nt: TGTGCCAGCAGCTTATTTGACGCCCAAGGCGGGGGCAATGAGCAGTTCTTC
CDR3aa: CASSLFDAQGGGNEQFF
abundance: NA
len: 17
d_gene: TRBD2
v_gene: TRBV7-3
j_gene: TRBJ2-1

CDR3nt: TGTGCCATCAGTGGGGGTAGGAACTATGGCTACACCTTC
CDR3aa: CAISGGRNYGYTF
abundance: NA
len: 13
d_gene: NA
v_gene: TRBV10-3
j_gene: TRBJ1-2

CDR3nt: TGTGCCAGTGGGCAGAGCAACACAGATACGCAGTATTTT
CDR3aa: CASGQSNTDTQYF
abundance: NA
len: 13
d_gene: NA
v_gene: TRBV19
j_gene: TRBJ2-3

CDR3nt: TGCGCCAGCAACTCGTATCGTCTAGCGGGAGAAGAGACCCAGTACTTC
CDR3aa: CASNSYRLAGEETQYF
abundance: NA
len: 16
d_gene: TRBD2
v_gene: TRBV5-1
j_gene: TRBJ2-5

CDR3nt: TGCGCCAGCAGCTTGGGTGGGGACCTCGGAGAGACCCAGTACTTC
CDR3aa: CASSLGGDLGETQYF
abundance: NA
len: 15
d_gene: NA
v_gene: TRBV5-1
j_gene: TRBJ2-5

CDR3nt: TGTGCCACCAGTCAAACGGGCTTAAATCAGCCCCAGCATTTT
CDR3aa: CATSQTGLNQPQHF
abundance: NA
len: 14
d_gene: NA
v_gene: TRBV24-1
j_gene: TRBJ1-5

CDR3nt: TGTGCCAGCAGCTTGGAATTTGGAGGGGGCTCGAAGCAGCCCCAGCATTTT
CDR3aa: CASSLEFGGGSKQPQHF
abundance: NA
len: 17
d_gene: TRBD1
v_gene: TRBV5-8
j_gene: TRBJ1-5